This paragraph covers one T cell receptor beta chain sequence. This sample was taken from a study of blood T cell repertoires in COVID-19. Background on the study: Sources were T cells, B-cell-depleted T cells, or PBMCs; the material itself was cDNA or gDNA.

The method was immunoSEQ multiplex PCR; TCRdb's version includes in-frame clones alone and lacks a portion of them. The sample carries 240,000 or so clones, approximately 91% recorded once. CDR1 and CDR2 (germline): SGHRS, YFSETQ. This CDR3 has 14 residues. V was shortened by 4 bases and J by 8 bases, with 16 bases between the two germline ends. This clonotype was sampled from a woman in her 30s with acute or convalescent COVID-19. The rearrangement links TRBV5-1 to TRBJ2-1, with D tentatively TRBD1 (6 bases). The sequenced material came from peripheral blood. CDR3 protein: CASSTPGRQDEQFF. The CDR3 DNA reads as TGCGCCAGCAGCACTCCGGGCCGACAGGATGAGCAGTTCTTC.